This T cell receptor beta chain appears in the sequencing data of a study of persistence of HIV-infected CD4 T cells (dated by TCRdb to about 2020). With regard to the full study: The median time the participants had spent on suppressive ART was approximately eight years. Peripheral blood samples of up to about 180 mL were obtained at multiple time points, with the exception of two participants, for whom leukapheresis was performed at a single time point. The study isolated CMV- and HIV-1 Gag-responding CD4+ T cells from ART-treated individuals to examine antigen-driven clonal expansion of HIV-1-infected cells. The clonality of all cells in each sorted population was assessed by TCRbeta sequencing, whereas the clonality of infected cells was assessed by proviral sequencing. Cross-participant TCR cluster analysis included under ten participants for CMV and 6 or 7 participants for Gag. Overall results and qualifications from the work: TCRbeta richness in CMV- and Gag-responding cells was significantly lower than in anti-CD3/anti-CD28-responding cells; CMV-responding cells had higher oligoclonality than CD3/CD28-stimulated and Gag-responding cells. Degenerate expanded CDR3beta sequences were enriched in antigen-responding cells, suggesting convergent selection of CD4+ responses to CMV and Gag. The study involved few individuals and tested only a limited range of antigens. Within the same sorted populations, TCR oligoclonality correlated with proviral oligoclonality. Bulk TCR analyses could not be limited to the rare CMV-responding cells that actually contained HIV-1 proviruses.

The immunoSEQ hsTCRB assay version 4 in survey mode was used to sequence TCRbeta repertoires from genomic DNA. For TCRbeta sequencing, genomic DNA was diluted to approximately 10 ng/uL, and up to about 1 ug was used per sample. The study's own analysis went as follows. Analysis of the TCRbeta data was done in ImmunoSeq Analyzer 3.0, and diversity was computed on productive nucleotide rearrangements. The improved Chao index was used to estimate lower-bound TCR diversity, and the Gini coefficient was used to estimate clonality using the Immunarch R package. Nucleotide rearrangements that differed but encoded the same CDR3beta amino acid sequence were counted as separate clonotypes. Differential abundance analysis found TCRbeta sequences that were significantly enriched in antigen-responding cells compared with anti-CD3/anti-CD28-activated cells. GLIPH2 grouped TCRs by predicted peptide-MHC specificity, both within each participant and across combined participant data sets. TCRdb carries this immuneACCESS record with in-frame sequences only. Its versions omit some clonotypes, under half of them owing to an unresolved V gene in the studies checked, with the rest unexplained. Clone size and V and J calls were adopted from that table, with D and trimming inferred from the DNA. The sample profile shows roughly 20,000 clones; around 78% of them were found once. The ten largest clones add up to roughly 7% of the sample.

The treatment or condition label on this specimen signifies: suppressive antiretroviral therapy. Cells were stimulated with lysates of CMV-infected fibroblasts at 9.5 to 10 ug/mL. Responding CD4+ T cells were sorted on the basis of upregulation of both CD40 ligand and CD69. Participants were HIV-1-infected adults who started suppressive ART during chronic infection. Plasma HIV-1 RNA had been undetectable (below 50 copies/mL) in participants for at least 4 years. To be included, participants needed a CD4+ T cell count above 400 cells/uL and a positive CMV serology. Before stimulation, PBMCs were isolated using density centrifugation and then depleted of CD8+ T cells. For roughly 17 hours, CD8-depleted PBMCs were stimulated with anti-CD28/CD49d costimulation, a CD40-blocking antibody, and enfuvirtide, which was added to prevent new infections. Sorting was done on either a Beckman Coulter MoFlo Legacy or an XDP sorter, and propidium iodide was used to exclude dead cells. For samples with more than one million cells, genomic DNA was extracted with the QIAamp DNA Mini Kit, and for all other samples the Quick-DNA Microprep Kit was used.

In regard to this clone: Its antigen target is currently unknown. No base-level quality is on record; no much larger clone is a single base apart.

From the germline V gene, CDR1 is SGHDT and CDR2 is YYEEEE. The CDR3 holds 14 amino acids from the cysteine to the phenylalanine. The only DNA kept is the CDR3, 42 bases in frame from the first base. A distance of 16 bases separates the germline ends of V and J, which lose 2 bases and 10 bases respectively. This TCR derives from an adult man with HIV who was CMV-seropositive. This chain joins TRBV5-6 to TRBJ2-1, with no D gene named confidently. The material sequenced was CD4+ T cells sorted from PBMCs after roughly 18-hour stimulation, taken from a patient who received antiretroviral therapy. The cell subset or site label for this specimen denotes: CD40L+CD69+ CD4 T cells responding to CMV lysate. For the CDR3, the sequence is CASSFRASLGEQFF. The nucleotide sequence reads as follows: TGTGCCAGCAGCTTCCGGGCCTCCCTCGGGGAGCAGTTCTTC. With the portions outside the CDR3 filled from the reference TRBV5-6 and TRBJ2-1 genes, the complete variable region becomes DAGVTQSPTHLIKTRGQQVTLRCSPKSGHDTVSWYQQALGQGPQFIFQYYEEEERQRGNFPDRFSGHQFPNYSSELNVNALLLGDSALYLCASSFRASLGEQFFGPGTRLTVL.